These T cell receptor beta chains were read from a single sample in a study of blood T cell repertoires in COVID-19. Profiling relied on immunoSEQ multiplex PCR, and the TCRdb table lists in-frame clones only, not all of them. The data hold nearly 110,000 clones, with 85% to 95% observed a single time. Sequencing was done on a sample of peripheral blood. All receptors come from a woman aged 25 to 39 with acute or convalescent COVID-19. The CDR3 runs from the conserved cysteine through the conserved F or W. D genes are given only for firm matches. Only part of the rows carry a size: once, few, many, or a class if the clone is expanded.

>TRBV7-9|-|TRBD1|TRBJ1-1
CASSPRTGGTEAFF
TGTGCCAGCAGCCCTAGGACAGGGGGCACTGAAGCTTTCTTT
>TRBV6-2/TRBV6-3|-|-|TRBJ2-3
CASSYEILPTDTQYF
TGTGCCAGCAGTTACGAGATCCTTCCCACAGATACGCAGTATTTT
>TRBV3-1/TRBV3-2|-|TRBD1|TRBJ1-6
CASSQITGVAVNSPLHF
TGTGCCAGCAGCCAGATCACAGGGGTCGCAGTAAATTCACCCCTCCACTTT
>TRBV28|-|-|TRBJ1-3
CASSLVPVTGNTIYF
TGTGCCAGCAGTTTAGTGCCAGTCACTGGAAACACCATATATTTT
>TRBV6-4|-|-|TRBJ1-2
CASSDSGGGGYGYTF
TGTGCCAGCAGTGACTCGGGAGGGGGAGGATATGGCTACACCTTC
>TRBV28|once|TRBD2|TRBJ2-7
CASSFLGASGESYEQYF
TGTGCCAGCAGTTTCCTAGGGGCTAGCGGGGAATCCTACGAGCAGTACTTC
>TRBV20-1|-|-|TRBJ2-3
CSPTSTDTQYF
TGCAGTCCTACTAGCACAGATACGCAGTATTTT
>TRBV6-1|-|-|TRBJ2-1
CASSEIGRAREQFF
TGTGCCAGCAGTGAAATAGGCAGGGCTCGGGAGCAGTTCTTC
>TRBV19|-|-|TRBJ1-1
CASSTRVAMNTEAFF
TGTGCCAGTAGTACCAGGGTGGCCATGAACACTGAAGCTTTCTTT
>TRBV19|-|-|TRBJ1-5
CASSIVGQDGQPQHF
TGTGCCAGTAGTATTGTGGGCCAGGATGGCCAGCCCCAGCATTTT
>TRBV28|-|-|TRBJ1-1
CASSPGVRTEAFF
TGTGCCAGCAGTCCAGGGGTGAGAACTGAAGCTTTCTTT
>TRBV27|-|-|TRBJ2-7
CASSLSDSSAFYEQYF
TGTGCCAGCAGTTTATCGGACAGCTCGGCATTCTACGAGCAGTACTTC
>TRBV11-3|-|TRBD2|TRBJ2-1
CASSRPPGTSSDEQFF
TGTGCCAGCAGCCGCCCCCCCGGGACTAGTAGCGATGAGCAGTTCTTC
>TRBV30|few|-|TRBJ1-1
CAWNSGTEAFF
TGTGCCTGGAACTCGGGCACTGAAGCTTTCTTT
>TRBV27|-|-|TRBJ1-1
CASSLRGGGDTEAFF
TGTGCCAGCAGTTTACGGGGCGGGGGTGACACTGAAGCTTTCTTT
>TRBV20-1|few|TRBD2|TRBJ2-1
CSASLVAGTEQFF
TGCAGTGCTAGTCTGGTAGCGGGGACTGAGCAGTTCTTC
>TRBV7-9|-|-|TRBJ1-1
CASSRSGGRETPPAFF
TGTGCCAGCAGCCGTAGTGGAGGTCGGGAGACCCCTCCAGCTTTCTTT
>TRBV2|-|-|TRBJ1-4
CASGRREGGEKLFF
TGTGCCAGCGGGCGGCGTGAGGGAGGTGAAAAACTGTTTTTT
>TRBV19|-|-|TRBJ2-1
CASSIVGGEQFF
TGTGCCAGTAGTATAGTAGGGGGTGAGCAGTTCTTC
>TRBV6-6|-|TRBD1|TRBJ1-2
CASSPFLIPGQGRNYGYTF
TGTGCCAGCAGTCCCTTCCTAATACCGGGACAGGGGCGGAACTATGGCTACACCTTC
>TRBV24-1|-|-|TRBJ1-1
CATSDPRRGIAEAFF
TGTGCCACCAGTGACCCGCGGCGGGGGATCGCTGAAGCTTTCTTT
>TRBV6-2/TRBV6-3|-|-|TRBJ1-1
CASSRQGLNTEAFF
TGTGCCAGCAGTAGGCAGGGCTTGAACACTGAAGCTTTCTTT
>TRBV2|-|-|TRBJ2-7
CASKDSNLYEQYF
TGTGCCAGCAAGGACAGCAATCTGTACGAGCAGTACTTC
>TRBV10-3|-|TRBD2|TRBJ2-7
CAIRGLAGGPGLLEQYF
TGTGCCATCAGAGGACTAGCGGGAGGGCCAGGTCTTCTCGAGCAGTACTTC
>TRBV7-9|-|TRBD1|TRBJ1-2
CASSLRDSYYGYTF
TGTGCCAGCAGCCTAAGGGACAGCTACTATGGCTACACCTTC
>TRBV9|-|TRBD1|TRBJ1-3
CASSALTGSSGNTIYF
TGTGCCAGCAGCGCGTTGACAGGGAGCTCTGGAAACACCATATATTTT
>TRBV11-2|-|TRBD1|TRBJ1-5
CASSRQGSQPQHF
TGTGCCAGCAGCCGACAGGGATCTCAGCCCCAGCATTTT
>TRBV10-3|-|-|TRBJ1-2
CAISEDSTGGYTF
TGTGCCATCAGTGAGGACTCAACCGGGGGCTACACCTTC
>TRBV5-4|-|TRBD1|TRBJ2-7
CASSARDSSYEQYF
TGTGCCAGCAGCGCCAGGGACAGCTCCTACGAGCAGTACTTC
>TRBV14|-|TRBD2|TRBJ2-3
CASSPIEAGDPTDTQYF
TGTGCCAGCAGCCCAATCGAAGCGGGGGACCCCACAGATACGCAGTATTTT
>TRBV9|-|-|TRBJ1-3
CASSVQSGNTIYF
TGTGCCAGCAGCGTCCAGTCCGGAAACACCATATATTTT
>TRBV3-1/TRBV3-2|-|-|TRBJ2-5
CASSQDVTAQETQYF
TGTGCCAGCAGCCAAGACGTGACAGCCCAAGAGACCCAGTACTTC
>TRBV6-5|-|TRBD2|TRBJ2-7
CASSYASGSTEQYF
TGTGCCAGCAGTTACGCTAGCGGGAGTACCGAGCAGTACTTC
>TRBV9|-|TRBD1|TRBJ1-2
CASSGGTVSHHYGYTF
TGTGCCAGCAGCGGAGGGACAGTTTCCCATCACTATGGCTACACCTTC
>TRBV27|-|TRBD1|TRBJ1-2
CASSTQKGQSYGYTF
TGTGCCAGCAGTACCCAAAAGGGACAGTCTTATGGCTACACCTTC
>TRBV7-2|-|-|TRBJ1-3
CASSLEGGGMNTIYF
TGTGCCAGCAGCTTAGAAGGGGGGGGAATGAACACCATATATTTT
>TRBV6-6|-|-|TRBJ1-5
CASRTDSNSNQPQHF
TGTGCCAGCAGGACCGACTCAAATAGCAATCAGCCCCAGCATTTT
>TRBV13|-|TRBD1|TRBJ1-2
CASSLNRGRWSSGDGYTF
TGTGCCAGCAGCTTAAACAGGGGGCGATGGTCTTCTGGAGATGGCTACACCTTC
>TRBV5-4|once|-|TRBJ2-7
CASSLDRTYEQYF
TGTGCCAGCAGCTTGGACAGGACCTACGAGCAGTACTTC
>TRBV5-6|-|TRBD1|TRBJ2-7
CASSFGDREIFYEQYF
TGTGCCAGCAGCTTTGGGGACAGGGAAATATTCTACGAGCAGTACTTC
>TRBV3-1/TRBV3-2|-|-|TRBJ1-2
CASSQGSRQGGYTF
TGTGCCAGCAGCCAAGGAAGCAGGCAGGGGGGCTACACCTTC
>TRBV5-4|-|-|TRBJ2-7
CASSFMGSTYEQYF
TGTGCCAGCAGCTTCATGGGCAGCACCTACGAGCAGTACTTC
>TRBV6-6|-|-|TRBJ1-3
CASRQLGNTIYF
TGTGCCAGCAGACAGCTCGGAAACACCATATATTTT
>TRBV6-2/TRBV6-3|-|-|TRBJ2-4
CASSSTKRQDIQYF
TGTGCCAGCAGTTCCACGAAAAGACAGGACATTCAGTACTTC
>TRBV19|-|-|TRBJ1-1
CASSVGTRPFF
TGTGCCAGTAGTGTAGGGACAAGGCCCTTCTTT
>TRBV2|-|-|TRBJ1-6
CASLTPGSPLHF
TGTGCCAGCCTAACCCCCGGTTCACCCCTCCACTTT
>TRBV6-5|-|TRBD1|TRBJ1-1
CASSYSRGGLNTEAFF
TGTGCCAGCAGTTACTCCAGAGGGGGCTTGAACACTGAAGCTTTCTTT
>TRBV7-6|-|-|TRBJ1-1
CASSFREGGNTEAFF
TGTGCCAGCAGCTTTAGGGAGGGGGGGAACACTGAAGCTTTCTTT
>TRBV4-3|-|-|TRBJ2-3
CASSQAPATSTDTQYF
TGCGCCAGCAGCCAAGCACCAGCGACGAGCACAGATACGCAGTATTTT
>TRBV7-2|-|TRBD1|TRBJ2-1
CASSSHRGSSYNEQFF
TGTGCCAGCAGCTCACACAGGGGGAGCTCCTACAATGAGCAGTTCTTC
>TRBV3-1/TRBV3-2|-|-|TRBJ2-3
CASSLSVSGINTQYF
TGTGCCAGCAGCCTATCGGTGTCGGGGATTAATACGCAGTATTTT
>TRBV28|-|TRBD2|TRBJ2-5
CASSLMTSGGADETQYF
TGTGCCAGCAGTTTGATGACTAGCGGGGGGGCCGATGAGACCCAGTACTTC
>TRBV30|-|-|TRBJ2-5
CAWSVFVETQYF
TGTGCCTGGAGTGTTTTCGTGGAGACCCAGTACTTC